This T cell receptor (beta chain) was recorded in a study of regulatory dendritic cells for organ transplantation (dated by TCRdb to 2016 to 2017). A note on the overall study: To make regulatory dendritic cells, monocytes were cultured with vitamin D3 on days 0 and 4, plus IL-10 on day 4. On day 6, LPS was added to the DC cultures to test how the DCs responded to a strong maturation-inducing agent. The TCRbeta repertoires of sorted naive and memory CD4+ and CD8+ T cells were sequenced before and after allostimulation with regulatory or mature dendritic cells.

Reading from cysteine to phenylalanine, the CDR3 counts 16 amino acids. Here the CDR3 DNA is all that survives: 48 bases in frame from base 1. Via the germline V gene, CDR1 is ENHRY and CDR2 SYGVKD. At the junction V is shortened by 4 bases and J by 1 base, with 13 bases in between. Sorted T cell subsets were CFSE-labeled and co-cultured for 4 to 5 days with allogeneic regulatory or mature dendritic cells at a 1:10 DC:T ratio. FACS was used to sort CD4+ or CD8+ cells into naive T cells (CD45RA+) and memory T cells (CD45RO+). Two healthy control subjects provided the T cells used for TCR sequencing. The Qiagen DNeasy Blood & Tissue Kit was used for extraction of genomic DNA. TCRbeta CDR3 regions were amplified by multiplexed two-step PCR using Vbeta-specific forward primers and Jbeta-specific reverse primers. Through the immunoSEQ service, TCRbeta libraries were sequenced on an Illumina instrument. Turning to the authors' computational methods: IMGT annotation was used to assign V, D and J genes, and synthetic CDR3 analogues were used to correct counts for multiplex PCR bias. In the immunoSEQ Analyzer, repertoire clonality was calculated as one minus normalized Shannon entropy. Clonal expansion was defined using Fisher's exact test with Benjamini-Hochberg false discovery rate control and a two-tailed threshold of P<0.01. What TCRdb holds here is the immuneACCESS table cut down to in-frame rearrangements. Part of the clones is not present; checked against another copy, under half of the missing clones reflect an unresolved V gene, and the others are unexplained. The V and J calls and clone size come from that table; D and trimming were worked out from the DNA. This sample is represented by about 12,000 clones; 70% to 80% of them were singletons. Approximately 0.63% of the sample rests with the top ten.

Remarks on this clone: Its antigen has not been determined. The record has no base qualities; no much larger clone is one base away.

What the work shows at the level of the full study, not this receptor alone: Only a couple of subjects were sequenced, and considerable between-individual heterogeneity in the alloreactive memory CD8+ T cell pool was noted by the authors. Allostimulation expanded memory CD8+ clones in both subjects, but regulatory dendritic cells appeared to induce more limited expansion than mature dendritic cells. Among the resting subsets, memory CD8+ T cells contained the most alloreactive TCR clonotypes. Naive CD4+ and CD8+ T cells showed highly diverse repertoires, whereas memory cells were less diverse and memory CD8+ cells were the most oligoclonal.

This sequence uses TRBV10-3 and TRBJ2-2; the D gene is perhaps TRBD2, from 5 matching bases. The receptor was derived from a human donor in good health. The material sequenced was naive CD4+ T cells from blood cultured with regulatory dendritic cells. This specimen's cell subset or site label, per the study, means: CD45RA+ naive T cells. In nucleotides, the sequence is TGTGCCATCAGTGCATCTGGGAGAAAGAACACCGGGGAGCTGTTTTTT. This encodes CAISASGRKNTGELFF.